This TCR beta chain came from a study of blood T cells in healthy people across ages (dated by TCRdb to about 2015). About the investigation overall: Template switching captured roughly one uniquely barcoded TCR beta cDNA molecule per two T cells in model experiments. Donors of different ages were randomly distributed across sequencing lanes to avoid experimental bias. The donors were divided into four age groups: young (average approximately 17 years), middle-aged (under 40), aged (about 56) and long-lived (roughly 82). Age-related changes in TCR beta repertoire diversity were measured in the study by deep sequencing normalized with unique cDNA molecular identifiers. For two donors (one aged 18 to 30 and one aged 80 or older), the study analyzed two additional independent replicas of 1 million unique cDNA reads from the same blood draw. The investigation overall reported the following: Compared with the aged group, the long-lived group had more naive CD4+ T cells, fewer expanded clones and increased TCR diversity, a pattern suggesting age selection. Observed TCR beta diversity correlated strongly with the percentage of naive T cells measured by flow cytometry. Bulk unsorted PBMC profiling prevented conclusive comparison of naive and antigen-experienced compartments. Because the CMV infection status of the donors was unknown, age-related changes in expanded clonotypes may potentially have been confounded. Estimates of total diversity based on one million sequenced T cells were regarded as lower bounds and as underestimates. Observed TCR beta diversity per million T cells fell roughly linearly with age, and a significant reduction was already apparent by age roughly 41.

The library was generated by 5' RACE. The sequencing machine was an Illumina HiSeq 2500. A second PCR of roughly 7 to 11 cycles was performed with a sample-barcoded 5' primer and a J-beta primer mix. A template-switch 5' adaptor carrying 12 random nucleotides introduced a unique molecular identifier onto each TCR beta cDNA molecule. At least 2.5 million CDR3-containing paired-end reads were obtained from each sample. First-strand cDNA synthesis was performed from all RNA using the Mint cDNA synthesis kit, with priming by a TRBC-specific oligonucleotide. Following uracil-DNA glycosylase treatment, a first 18-cycle PCR with universal primers M1SS and BC2_uni_R was performed on all cDNA. As for the original processing: Each sample was normalized by randomly selecting 1 million high-quality reads, each carrying a distinct molecular identifier. Instead of being binned into consensus sequences, reads that shared molecular identifiers were thrown out. CDR3 identification, clonotype clustering and error correction used MiTCR with a Q25 quality threshold and the strictest error-elimination algorithm. A nonparametric unseen species model using Euler transformation provided a lower-bound estimate of total TCR beta diversity. The raw public data were reprocessed by TCRdb itself: fastp quality trimming at Q25, MiXCR clonotype calling, in-frame beta chains only. Identical CDR3 proteins give one entry, which carries the most common genes and DNA. The V and J calls shown here were made by TCRdb, not taken from the authors' results. Within this sample are hundreds of thousands of distinct CDR3 sequences, with roughly 44% of them counted one time only. The ten largest clones represent roughly 19% of the sample.

Remarks on this clonotype: The antigen this receptor binds is unknown. Within one base of it there is no much larger clone, and no base qualities were kept.

The donors were some 39 Caucasian individuals from Russia, aged roughly 6 to 90 years, who were systemically healthy. Each donor gave 9.5 to 10 milliliters of peripheral blood, drawn into EDTA-treated Vacutainer tubes. Ficoll-Paque density-gradient centrifugation was used to isolate PBMCs, with at least 7 million per sample. Total RNA, at least 5 micrograms per sample, was extracted from PBMCs with Trizol reagent. For every donor, flow cytometry on a PBMC aliquot measured the percentage of naive CD45RAhigh/CD27high T cells. Taken from cysteine to phenylalanine, the CDR3 has 13 residues. CDR3 DNA is the only sequence kept; it has 39 bases, read in frame from the first base. The V end loses 5 bases and the J end loses 7 bases, and a stretch of 14 bases separates them. CDR1 and CDR2, per the germline V gene (reference sequence), are DFQATT and SNEGSKA.

The chain uses TRBV20-1 and TRBJ1-4; the D gene lacks a confident call. The sample was blood. The clonotype was recovered from a man aged 60-69 years in good health. The CDR3 corresponds to CSAFSPASEKLFF. The nucleotide sequence reads TGCAGTGCTTTTAGTCCGGCAAGTGAAAAACTGTTTTTT.